This T cell receptor (beta chain) was found in a study of T cell repertoires in cytomegalovirus infection. Overall study context: CMV infection together with matching HLA type was indicated by public TCR beta signatures.

In its sample, this clonotype was seen a few times. The antigen is undetermined. General study results and limits: The ex vivo response was dominated by HLA-C-restricted CMV-specific TCR beta clonotypes.

TCRdb analysed the reads with MiXCR anew, one entry per CDR3 protein. The sample lists about 130,000 distinct CDR3 sequences; 20% to 30% were seen once. The sequence came from a human donor in good health (CMV status not recorded). Some clones in this sample may be carry-over from other donors' samples. Specimen: PBMCs, sequenced either directly or after in vitro stimulation (not recorded which).

Here the CDR3 reads CASSLRPQGSSYEQYF. Written as DNA, the CDR3 is TGTGCCAGCAGCCTACGGCCCCAGGGGAGCTCCTACGAGCAGTACTTC. The V call is TRBV6-1, the J call TRBJ2-7; a possible D gene is TRBD1 (6 bases). CDR1 and CDR2 (germline): MNHNS, SASEGT. The CDR3 contains 16 residues. Between the trimmed V and J ends, which lost 6 bases and 0 bases, there was a span of 18 bases.